The 16 T cell receptor beta chains presented below share a single source sample, sequenced in a study of graft-versus-host responses after intestinal transplantation. Their antigens are not known. Sequencing used immunoSEQ multiplex PCR; TCRdb keeps in-frame clones, though not all of them. This table holds about 120,000 clones, approximately 94% found once. The sample consisted of unstimulated CD4+ T cells sorted from spleen or lymph node cells, taken before transplant. The receptors were gathered from a human donor who was the organ donor for an intestinal transplant.

The chain joins TRBV7-8 to TRBJ2-3; TRBD2 aligns across 15 bases. The CDR3 covers 16 residues. CDR1 and CDR2 from the germline V gene are SGHVS and FQNEAQ. The V segment lost 5 bases and the J segment 4 bases; nucleotides outside the gene matches: 4. In nucleotides, the CDR3 is TGTGCCAGCAGCCCGGGACTAGCGGGAGGCGCAGATACGCAGTATTTT. Translated: CASSPGLAGGADTQYF.

This clone has more than one count but fewer than ten. The rearrangement uses TRBV7-6 and TRBJ2-7, with 8 nucleotides matching TRBD1. Losses at the gene ends were 7 bases for V and 2 bases for J; bases not matched to a gene: 10. This CDR3 is built from 15 residues. The V gene's germline CDR1 is SGHVS and CDR2 FNYEAQ. CDR3 bases: TGTGCCAGCACCTCAGGGCAGGGGGCGACCTACGAGCAGTACTTC. Residues: CASTSGQGATYEQYF.

The J gene is TRBJ2-7, the V gene TRBV5-1, with a possible D match to TRBD2 (5 bases). The CDR3 is 15 residues long. V lost 3 bases and J lost 0, with 13 bases in between. Per germline, CDR1 SGHRS and CDR2 YFSETQ. CDR3 sequence: CASSYSGLPSYEQYF. The CDR3 bases are TGCGCCAGCAGCTACTCCGGACTCCCCTCCTACGAGCAGTACTTC. The whole variable domain, filled in from reference TRBV5-1 and TRBJ2-7, reads KAGVTQTPRYLIKTRGQQVTLSCSPISGHRSVSWYQQTPGQGLQFLFEYFSETQRNKGNFPGRFSGRQFSNSRSEMNVSTLELGDSALYLCASSYSGLPSYEQYFGPGTRLTVT.

The chain joins TRBV19 to TRBJ2-1; the match to TRBD2 covers 10 bases. This CDR3 spans 14 amino acids. Trimming cost V 7 bases and J 6 bases; bases outside gene matches: 6. Germline loops: CDR1 LNHDA, CDR2 SQIVND (reference sequence). CDR3 in DNA: TGTGCCAGTAAGAAGCGGGAGGGCCGCAATGAGCAGTTCTTC. Residues: CASKKREGRNEQFF.

The chain employs TRBV4-2 and TRBJ2-3; no firm D call. V lost 0 bases, J lost 6 bases, and 10 bases lay in between. Germline CDR1 and CDR2: LGHNA and YNFKEQ. This CDR3 has 14 amino acids. CDR3: CASSQEPSRDTQYF. DNA of the CDR3: TGTGCCAGCAGCCAAGAGCCTTCACGCGATACGCAGTATTTT.

The chain carries TRBV5-1 and TRBJ2-7; D may be TRBD1 or TRBD2 (5 bases each). Germline loops: CDR1 SGHRS, CDR2 YFSETQ. The CDR3 runs to 12 residues. V was pared by 4 bases and J by 5 bases, with 10 bases between. The CDR3, as DNA: TGCGCCAGCAGCGTTGGGACCCACGAGCAGTACTTC. Its protein product is CASSVGTHEQYF.

The chain joins TRBV6-5 to TRBJ1-1; 7 bases match TRBD1. The V gene end was trimmed by 2 bases and the J gene end by 7 bases; junction bases not matched to a gene: 4. The CDR3 extends over 13 amino acids. Germline assignment: CDR1 MNHEY and CDR2 SVGAGI. The CDR3 loop reads CASSYPDRVEAFF. CDR3 in DNA: TGTGCCAGCAGTTACCCTGACAGGGTTGAAGCTTTCTTT.

The chain carries TRBV5-1 and TRBJ2-1; perhaps TRBD2 as D (6 bases). Germline V lookup: CDR1 SGHRS, CDR2 YFSETQ. Trimming cost V 4 bases and J 0 bases, with 14 bases left between them. The CDR3 extends over 16 amino acids. The CDR3 region is CASSGTGVLSYNEQFF. The CDR3 DNA reads as TGCGCCAGCAGCGGGACGGGGGTCCTCTCCTACAATGAGCAGTTCTTC.

The chain joins TRBV9 to TRBJ2-1, with 7 bases that match TRBD2. This CDR3 contains 16 residues. Germline V CDR1 and CDR2: SGDLS, YYNGEE. The V segment lost 2 bases and the J segment 3 bases; nucleotides outside the gene matches: 8. The CDR3, as DNA: TGTGCCAGCAGCGTTTCCCTGACTAGCAACTACAATGAGCAGTTCTTC. Its translation: CASSVSLTSNYNEQFF.

The chain employs TRBV7-9 and TRBJ2-1; 10 bases align to TRBD2. Germline CDR1 is SEHNR and CDR2 is FQNEAQ (reference sequence). V lost 5 bases, J lost 6 bases, and 10 bases stayed unmatched. The CDR3 has 16 residues. DNA of the CDR3: TGTGCCAGCAGCCCGGTATCTAGCGGGAGTCCCAATGAGCAGTTCTTC. Residues: CASSPVSSGSPNEQFF.

On this clone itself: Mismatch with germline at one junction end may stem from a read error. The chain uses TRBV7-7 and TRBJ2-7; TRBD2 agrees at 11 bases. The germline V gene has CDR1 SSHAT and CDR2 FNYEAQ (reference sequence). The CDR3 is made up of 16 amino acids. CDR3 sequence reads: CASSPPLAGERYEQYF. The DNA of the CDR3 is TGTGCTAGCAGCCCCCCACTAGCGGGAGAGAGGTACGAGCAGTACTTC.

The genes are TRBV28 and TRBJ2-3, with D unclear. The CDR3 is 14 amino acids. Between the trimmed V and J ends, which lost 6 bases and 6 bases, there was a span of 16 bases. Germline values: CDR1 MDHEN, CDR2 SYDVKM. In DNA, the CDR3 is TGTGCCAGCAGCCTCCTAAGCGCGAGGGATACGCAGTATTTT. Residues: CASSLLSARDTQYF.

The chain uses TRBV2 and TRBJ2-2; tentatively, D is TRBD2 (6 bases). CDR3 length: 16 residues. Germline-derived CDR1 and CDR2 are SNHLY and FYNNEI. Trimming took 6 bases from V and 2 from J, leaving 16 bases between them. CDR3 DNA: TGTGCCAGCAGCCTTATGGGACTTTTTAACACCGGGGAGCTGTTTTTT. This encodes CASSLMGLFNTGELFF.

This clone is a singleton in its sample. V usage is TRBV19 and J usage is TRBJ2-2; 8 bases map to TRBD1. Germline CDR1 is LNHDA and CDR2 is SQIVND (reference sequence). The CDR3 sequence is 13 residues long. The V and J ends lost 3 bases and 16 bases, in that order; junction bases with no gene match: 10. CDR3 sequence reads: CASSIRPDRAPFF. The CDR3 region has the DNA TGTGCCAGTAGTATTCGCCCGGACAGGGCCCCGTTTTTT.

This clone has a single count. The genes are TRBV12-2 and TRBJ2-7; no check of the table's D call, TRBD2, against the DNA was made. TRBV12-2 has pseudogene status. The CDR3 runs to 15 residues. CDR3 amino acids: CASRFKGKREHEQYF. CDR3 nucleotide sequence: TGTGCAAGTCGCTTCAAGGGGAAGCGGGAGCACGAGCAGTACTTC.

The chain uses TRBV4-2 and TRBJ2-1; 10 nucleotides align to TRBD2. J was trimmed by 9 bases and V by 1 base; bases with no gene match: 12. Germline V lookup: CDR1 LGHNA, CDR2 YNFKEQ. The CDR3 totals 17 residues. The CDR3 sequence is CASSQGLLAGEGIEQFF. DNA of the CDR3: TGTGCCAGCAGCCAAGGCCTCCTAGCGGGAGAGGGCATTGAGCAGTTCTTC.